Listed below are T cell receptor beta chains from one sample, sequenced in a study of PD-L1 blockade in urothelial cancer. Libraries were prepared by immunoSEQ multiplex PCR; TCRdb keeps only in-frame clonotypes and omits some of them. Of roughly 42,000 clones in the sample, more than 75% were seen once. The sample here was PBMCs, taken around atezolizumab (anti-PD-L1) treatment. The receptors derive from an older man with urothelial cancer. The conserved cysteine and the conserved F or W are not part of the CDR3 here. The order of the fields is V gene, J gene, CDR3 protein.

>TRBV5-6|TRBJ1-4
ASSLRGPGNEKLF
>TRBV28|TRBJ1-1
ASSPPQGSGTEAF
>TRBV5-4|TRBJ2-3
ASSLFVGGLTDTQY
>TRBV28|TRBJ2-7
ASSPGGLFYEQY
>TRBV7-8|TRBJ2-1
ASSVGGARVNEQF
>TRBV11-1|TRBJ2-5
ASSLVRGNQETQY
>TRBV10-3|TRBJ2-1
AIRSGGYNEQF
>TRBV6-5|TRBJ2-1
ASTPPSGSSNEQF
>TRBV7-2|TRBJ1-2
ASSPNSGDPGYGYT
>TRBV19|TRBJ2-6
ASSNAREISGANVLT
>TRBV15|TRBJ2-7
ATSRSKARVSASSYEQY